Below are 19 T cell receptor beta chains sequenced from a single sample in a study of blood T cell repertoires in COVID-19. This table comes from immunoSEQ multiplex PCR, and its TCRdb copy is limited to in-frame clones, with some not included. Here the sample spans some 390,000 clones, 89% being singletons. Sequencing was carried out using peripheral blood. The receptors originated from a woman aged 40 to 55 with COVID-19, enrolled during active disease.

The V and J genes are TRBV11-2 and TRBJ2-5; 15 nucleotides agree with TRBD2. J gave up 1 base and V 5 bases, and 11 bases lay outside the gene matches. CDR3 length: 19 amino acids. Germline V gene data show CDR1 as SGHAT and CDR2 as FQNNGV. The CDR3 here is CASSPRGLAGGEPQETQYF. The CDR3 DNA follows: TGTGCCAGCAGCCCCCGGGGACTAGCGGGGGGAGAACCCCAAGAGACCCAGTACTTC.

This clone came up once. The CDR3 spells CASSSHYRGVRLFF. In DNA, the CDR3 is TGTGCCAGCAGTTCGCACTACAGGGGTGTTAGACTGTTTTTT. The chain links TRBV28 to TRBJ1-4; the match to TRBD1 covers 7 bases. This CDR3 is 14 amino acids long. The J segment lost 13 bases and the V segment lost 4 bases, leaving 12 bases of the junction unmatched. Germline loops: CDR1 MDHEN, CDR2 SYDVKM. The full variable domain, its missing parts supplied by reference TRBV28 and TRBJ1-4, is DVKVTQSSRYLVKRTGEKVFLECVQDMDHENMFWYRQDPGLGLRLIYFSYDVKMKEKGDIPEGYSVSREKKERFSLILESASTNQTSMYLCASSSHYRGVRLFFGSGTQLSVL.

CDR3 sequence: CASSYSTDSIQYF. The CDR3 nucleotides read TGTGCCAGCAGTTATAGTACAGACAGCATTCAGTACTTC. The V and J genes are TRBV6-5 and TRBJ2-4, with D possibly matching TRBD1 (5 bases). The germline CDR1 and CDR2 sequences are MNHEY and SVGAGI. The V gene lost 3 bases and the J gene lost 9 bases, with 12 bases spanning the gap. The CDR3 covers 13 residues.

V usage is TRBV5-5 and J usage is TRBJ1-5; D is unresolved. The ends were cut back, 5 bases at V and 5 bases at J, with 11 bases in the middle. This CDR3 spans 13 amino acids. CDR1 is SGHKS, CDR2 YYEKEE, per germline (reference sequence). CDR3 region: CASRSNSHQPQHF. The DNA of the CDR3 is TGTGCCAGCAGGTCCAACAGTCATCAGCCCCAGCATTTT. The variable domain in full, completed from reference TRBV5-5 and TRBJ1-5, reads DAGVTQSPTHLIKTRGQQVTLRCSPISGHKSVSWYQQVLGQGPQFIFQYYEKEERGRGNFPDRFSARQFPNYSSELNVNALLLGDSALYLCASRSNSHQPQHFGDGTRLSIL.

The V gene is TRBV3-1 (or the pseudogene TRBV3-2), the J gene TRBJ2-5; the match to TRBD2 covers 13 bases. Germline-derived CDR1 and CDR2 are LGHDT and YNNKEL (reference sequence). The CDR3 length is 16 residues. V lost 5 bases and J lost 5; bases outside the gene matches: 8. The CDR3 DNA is TGTGCCAGCAGCTCAGGACTAGCGGGGGCGGGGGAGACCCAGTACTTC. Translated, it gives CASSSGLAGAGETQYF.

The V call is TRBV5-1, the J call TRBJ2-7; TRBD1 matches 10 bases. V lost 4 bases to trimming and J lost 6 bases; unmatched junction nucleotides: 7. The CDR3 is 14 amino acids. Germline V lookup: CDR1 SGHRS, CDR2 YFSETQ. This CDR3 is CASSLGQGIAEQYF. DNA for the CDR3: TGCGCCAGCAGCCTGGGACAGGGGATCGCCGAGCAGTACTTC.

CDR3 bases: TGCGCCAGCAGCCACACCGGGACAGGGTACACTGAAGCTTTCTTT. This encodes CASSHTGTGYTEAFF. The V call is TRBV4-3, the J call TRBJ1-1; TRBD1 agrees at 9 bases. The CDR3 has 15 residues. The germline V gene encodes CDR1 LGHNA and CDR2 YSLEER. The V gene end was trimmed by 3 bases and the J gene end by 3 bases; junction bases not matched to a gene: 5.

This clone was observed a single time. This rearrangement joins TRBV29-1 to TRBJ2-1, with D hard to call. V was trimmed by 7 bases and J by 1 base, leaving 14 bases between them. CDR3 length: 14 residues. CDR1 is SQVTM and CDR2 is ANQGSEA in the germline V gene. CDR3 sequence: CSGASDASYNEQFF. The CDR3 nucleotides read TGCAGCGGCGCTAGTGATGCGTCCTACAATGAGCAGTTCTTC.

Here the CDR3 DNA reads TGTGCCAGCACCTTAAAAGGGGGAGACCCTTCTGGAAACACCATATATTTT. Translating it yields CASTLKGGDPSGNTIYF. The rearrangement links TRBV28 to TRBJ1-3, with a weak D call TRBD1 (6 bases). The V gene's germline CDR1 is MDHEN and CDR2 SYDVKM. Deletions cut 7 bases from V and 1 base from J, with 20 bases between. The CDR3 consists of 17 residues.

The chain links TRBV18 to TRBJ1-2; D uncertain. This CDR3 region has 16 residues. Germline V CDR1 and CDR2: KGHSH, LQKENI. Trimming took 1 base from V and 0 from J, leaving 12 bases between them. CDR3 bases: TGTGCCAGCTCACCACGGGCTGCTATCGCTAACTATGGCTACACCTTC. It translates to CASSPRAAIANYGYTF. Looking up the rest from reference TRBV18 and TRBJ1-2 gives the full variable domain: NAGVMQNPRHLVRRRGQEARLRCSPMKGHSHVYWYRQLPEEGLKFMVYLQKENIIDESGMPKERFSAEFPKEGPSILRIQQVVRGDSAAYFCASSPRAAIANYGYTFGSGTRLTVV.

The chain's CDR3 is CASTGIPGGINTGELFF. The CDR3 nucleotides read TGTGCCAGCACTGGGATCCCGGGGGGTATCAACACCGGGGAGCTGTTTTTT. The rearrangement links TRBV7-9 to TRBJ2-2; 7 bases align to TRBD2. With 7 bases clipped from V and 2 bases from J, the junction kept 13 bases outside the gene matches. This CDR3 contains 17 residues. The germline V gene has CDR1 SEHNR and CDR2 FQNEAQ (reference sequence).

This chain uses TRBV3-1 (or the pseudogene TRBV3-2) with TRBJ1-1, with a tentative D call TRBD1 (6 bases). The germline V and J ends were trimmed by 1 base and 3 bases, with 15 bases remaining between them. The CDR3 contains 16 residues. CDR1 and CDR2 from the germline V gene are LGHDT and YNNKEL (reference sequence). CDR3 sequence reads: CASSQGRDTGDTEAFF. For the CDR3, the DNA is TGTGCCAGCAGCCAAGGACGGGACACAGGAGACACTGAAGCTTTCTTT.

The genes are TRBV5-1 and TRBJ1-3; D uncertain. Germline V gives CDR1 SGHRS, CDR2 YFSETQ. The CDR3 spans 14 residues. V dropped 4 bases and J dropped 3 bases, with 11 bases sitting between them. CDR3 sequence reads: CASSPLGGGNTIYF. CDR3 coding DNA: TGCGCCAGCAGCCCCCTGGGAGGTGGAAACACCATATATTTT.

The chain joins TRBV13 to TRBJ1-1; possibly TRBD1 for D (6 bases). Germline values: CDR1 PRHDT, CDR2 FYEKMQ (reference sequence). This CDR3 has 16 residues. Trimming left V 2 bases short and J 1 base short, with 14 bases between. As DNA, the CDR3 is TGTGCCAGCAGCTTACAGGGGTTCCAGGGGAACACTGAAGCTTTCTTT. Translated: CASSLQGFQGNTEAFF. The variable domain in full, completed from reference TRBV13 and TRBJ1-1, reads AAGVIQSPRHLIKEKRETATLKCYPIPRHDTVYWYQQGPGQDPQFLISFYEKMQSDKGSIPDRFSAQQFSDYHSELNMSSLELGDSALYFCASSLQGFQGNTEAFFGQGTRLTVV.

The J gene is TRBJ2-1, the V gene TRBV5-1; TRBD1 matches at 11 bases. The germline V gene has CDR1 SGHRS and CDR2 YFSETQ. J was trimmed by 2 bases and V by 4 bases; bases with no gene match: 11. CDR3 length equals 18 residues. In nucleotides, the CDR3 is TGCGCCAGCAGCCCCCAAATTGGGGGACAGGGGGCCTACAATGAGCAGTTCTTC. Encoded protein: CASSPQIGGQGAYNEQFF.

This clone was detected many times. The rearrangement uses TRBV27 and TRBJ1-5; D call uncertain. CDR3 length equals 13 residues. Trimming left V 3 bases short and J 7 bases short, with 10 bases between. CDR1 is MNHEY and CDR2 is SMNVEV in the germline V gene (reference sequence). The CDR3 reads CASSLRAGQPQHF. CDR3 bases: TGTGCCAGCAGTTTGAGGGCCGGGCAGCCCCAGCATTTT.

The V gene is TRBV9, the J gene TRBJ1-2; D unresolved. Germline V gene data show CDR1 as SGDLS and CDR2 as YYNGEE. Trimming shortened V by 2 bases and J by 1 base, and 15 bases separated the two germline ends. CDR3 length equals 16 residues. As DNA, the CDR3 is TGTGCCAGCAGCGTTCAAAGCCTCCCGGGTAACTATGGCTACACCTTC. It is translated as CASSVQSLPGNYGYTF. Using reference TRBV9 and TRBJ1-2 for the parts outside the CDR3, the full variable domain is DSGVTQTPKHLITATGQRVTLRCSPRSGDLSVYWYQQSLDQGLQFLIQYYNGEERAKGNILERFSAQQFPDLHSELNLSSLELGDSALYFCASSVQSLPGNYGYTFGSGTRLTVV.

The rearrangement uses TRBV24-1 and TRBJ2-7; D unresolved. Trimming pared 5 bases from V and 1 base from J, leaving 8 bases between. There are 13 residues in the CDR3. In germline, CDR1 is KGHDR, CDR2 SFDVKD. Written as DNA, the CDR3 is TGTGCCACCAGTGGTGTCAGTTCCTACGAGCAGTACTTC. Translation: CATSGVSSYEQYF.

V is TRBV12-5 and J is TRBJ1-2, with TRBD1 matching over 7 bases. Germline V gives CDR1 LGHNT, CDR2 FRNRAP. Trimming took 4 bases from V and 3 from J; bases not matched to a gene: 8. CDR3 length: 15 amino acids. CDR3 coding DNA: TGTGCTAGTGGTTCCGCAAGGGGGCGCGACTATGGCTACACCTTC. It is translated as CASGSARGRDYGYTF.